These 12 T cell receptor beta chains originate from one sample sequenced in a study of blood T cell repertoires in COVID-19. The data were produced by immunoSEQ multiplex PCR, yet TCRdb's version contains in-frame clones alone and is incomplete. The data show about 260,000 clones, around 86% seen once. The material sequenced was peripheral blood. The receptors were gathered from a woman aged 55-70 years with COVID-19, enrolled during active disease.

The chain couples TRBV5-1 to TRBJ1-5, with 7 bases identical to TRBD1. The CDR3 is 15 residues long. Germline V gene data show CDR1 as SGHRS and CDR2 as YFSETQ. V shed 4 bases, J shed 0 bases, and the junction held 4 bases outside the gene matches. This CDR3 is CASSLGQHSNQPQHF. In DNA, the CDR3 is TGCGCCAGCAGCCTGGGACAGCATAGCAATCAGCCCCAGCATTTT.

The rearrangement uses TRBV19 and TRBJ2-2; TRBD1 is a possible D gene (6 bases). Germline V lookup: CDR1 LNHDA, CDR2 SQIVND (reference sequence). The CDR3 totals 15 residues. Trimming took 5 bases from V and 0 from J, leaving 10 bases between them. This CDR3 is CASSPGHSNTGELFF. The DNA of the CDR3 is TGTGCCAGTAGTCCGGGACACTCGAACACCGGGGAGCTGTTTTTT.

V usage is TRBV18 and J usage is TRBJ2-7; D perhaps matches TRBD2 (6 bases). V lost 6 bases to trimming and J lost 3 bases, with 18 bases between them. The CDR3 has 15 residues. Germline CDR1 KGHSH, CDR2 LQKENI. The CDR3 sequence is CASSPSGGTVYEQYF. As DNA, the CDR3 is TGTGCCAGCTCCCCCTCCGGGGGAACTGTCTACGAGCAGTACTTC. Using reference TRBV18 and TRBJ2-7 for the parts outside the CDR3, the full variable domain is NAGVMQNPRHLVRRRGQEARLRCSPMKGHSHVYWYRQLPEEGLKFMVYLQKENIIDESGMPKERFSAEFPKEGPSILRIQQVVRGDSAAYFCASSPSGGTVYEQYFGPGTRLTVT.

The genes are TRBV18 and TRBJ1-5; no clear D. The CDR3 consists of 15 residues. Trimming removed 3 bases from V and 5 bases from J, with 14 bases in between. Germline CDR1 KGHSH, CDR2 LQKENI. CDR3 bases: TGTGCCAGCTCACCCCGGTCGGGAGCAGATCAGCCCCAGCATTTT. Translation gives CASSPRSGADQPQHF.

In this sample, this clone turned up a few times. The chain links TRBV4-2 to TRBJ2-1; 11 bases match TRBD2. The length of the CDR3 is 19 residues. Trimming at V came to 0 bases and at J to 5 bases, leaving 12 bases not matched to a gene. CDR1 is LGHNA and CDR2 is YNFKEQ in the germline V gene. The chain's CDR3 is CASSQEIGQTSGNHNEQFF. Here the CDR3 DNA reads TGTGCCAGCAGCCAAGAGATCGGGCAGACTAGCGGGAATCACAATGAGCAGTTCTTC.

The chain joins TRBV4-2 to TRBJ2-7; D might be TRBD1 (5 bases). The V end lost 0 bases, the J end lost 2 bases, and 14 bases lay between the germline ends. Germline V gene data show CDR1 as LGHNA and CDR2 as YNFKEQ. The CDR3 totals 16 residues. CDR3 nucleotide sequence: TGTGCCAGCAGCCAAGATAGGGGCAGGGTGGCCTACGAGCAGTACTTC. Amino acid sequence: CASSQDRGRVAYEQYF.

This chain joins TRBV7-2 and TRBJ1-2; D is ambiguous. Germline loops: CDR1 SGHTA, CDR2 FQGNSA. V gave up 2 bases and J gave up 6 bases, with 16 bases separating them. This CDR3 is built from 15 residues. CDR3 residues: CASSLRRDPVHGYTF. The CDR3 bases are TGTGCCAGCAGCTTACGACGGGATCCCGTACATGGCTACACCTTC. The full variable domain, rest sourced from reference TRBV7-2 and TRBJ1-2, is GAGVSQSPSNKVTEKGKDVELRCDPISGHTALYWYRQSLGQGLEFLIYFQGNSAPDKSGLPSDRFSAERTGGSVSTLTIQRTQQEDSAVYLCASSLRRDPVHGYTFGSGTRLTVV.

The rearrangement joins TRBV11-2 to TRBJ2-3; 11 positions match TRBD2. The CDR3 is 14 amino acids. Germline V gives CDR1 SGHAT, CDR2 FQNNGV. The trim removed 2 bases at V and 11 bases at J, leaving 6 bases unmatched. The DNA for the CDR3 is TGTGCCAGCAGCTTAATCCGACTAGCGGGATGGCAGTATTTT. Its translation: CASSLIRLAGWQYF.

The chain carries TRBV19 and TRBJ1-6; 7 nucleotides agree with TRBD1. Trimming removed 5 bases from V and 9 bases from J; junction bases left unmatched: 19. CDR3 length: 18 amino acids. Germline assignment: CDR1 LNHDA and CDR2 SQIVND (reference sequence). As DNA, the CDR3 is TGTGCCAGTAGTCGCCCCCGGGACAGAGGGACAGATGGTTCACCCCTCCACTTT. It translates to CASSRPRDRGTDGSPLHF.

CDR3 DNA sequence: TGCGCCAGCAGCCTCACGGTGGGGGCCGGGGCCAACGTCCTGACTTTC. It codes for CASSLTVGAGANVLTF. V gene TRBV5-1 combines with J gene TRBJ2-6; possibly TRBD1 for D (6 bases). V lost 4 bases and J 4 bases, leaving 15 bases between the germline ends. Looked up from germline, CDR1 is SGHRS and CDR2 is YFSETQ. CDR3 size: 16 residues.

The chain links TRBV27 to TRBJ2-1; perhaps TRBD2 as D (10 bases). The CDR3 runs to 23 residues. The V and J ends lost 7 bases and 0 bases respectively, with 37 bases between them. From germline, CDR1 is MNHEY and CDR2 SMNVEV (reference sequence). The CDR3 sequence is CASTTGTGPRGASGRGSYNEQFF. The CDR3 DNA sequence: TGTGCCAGCACGACAGGGACAGGGCCCCGGGGAGCTAGCGGGAGAGGCTCCTACAATGAGCAGTTCTTC.

This chain links TRBV10-3 with TRBJ2-7, with 7 bases fitting TRBD2. The CDR3 length is 16 residues. Germline CDR1 ENHRY, CDR2 SYGVKD. V shed 4 bases, J shed 3 bases, and the junction held 12 bases outside the gene matches. The CDR3 sequence: CAISVRGVFNLYEQYF. CDR3 in DNA: TGTGCCATCAGTGTCCGGGGGGTCTTCAATCTCTACGAGCAGTACTTC.